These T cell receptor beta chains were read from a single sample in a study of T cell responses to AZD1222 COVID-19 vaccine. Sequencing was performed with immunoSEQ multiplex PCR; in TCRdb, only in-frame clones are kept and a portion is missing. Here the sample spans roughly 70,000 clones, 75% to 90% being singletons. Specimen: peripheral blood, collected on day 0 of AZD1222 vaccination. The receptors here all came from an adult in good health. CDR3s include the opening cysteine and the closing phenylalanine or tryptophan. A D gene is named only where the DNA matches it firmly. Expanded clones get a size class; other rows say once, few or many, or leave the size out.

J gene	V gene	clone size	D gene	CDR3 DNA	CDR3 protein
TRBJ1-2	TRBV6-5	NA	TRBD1	TGTGCCAGTCTGACAGGGTACTATGGCTACACCTTC	CASLTGYYGYTF
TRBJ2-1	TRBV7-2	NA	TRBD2	TGTGCCAGCACCCTGGGACTAGCGGAACCCCGGCAGTTCTTC	CASTLGLAEPRQFF
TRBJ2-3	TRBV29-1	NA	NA	TGCAGCGATTCGGGGCTGGATACGCAGTATTTT	CSDSGLDTQYF
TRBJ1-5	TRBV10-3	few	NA	TGTGCCATCAGAAGTGAACAGGGCAATCAGCCCCAGCATTTT	CAIRSEQGNQPQHF
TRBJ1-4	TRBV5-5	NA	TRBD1	TGTGCCAGCAGCTCGCCGGGACAGGGTTTCGAAAAACTGTTTTTT	CASSSPGQGFEKLFF
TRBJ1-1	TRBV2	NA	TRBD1	TGTGCCAGCGGTGAGGGACAGGGGAACACTGAAGCTTTCTTT	CASGEGQGNTEAFF
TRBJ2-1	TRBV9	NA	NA	TGTGCCAGCAGCGTCGGGACTGCGGGGAATGAGCAGTTCTTC	CASSVGTAGNEQFF
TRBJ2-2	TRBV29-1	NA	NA	TGCAGCGTCCTAGAAGCGAACACCGGGGAGCTGTTTTTT	CSVLEANTGELFF
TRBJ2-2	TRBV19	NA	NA	TGTGCCAGTAGTCAGGGTGTACACACCGGGGAGCTGTTTTTT	CASSQGVHTGELFF
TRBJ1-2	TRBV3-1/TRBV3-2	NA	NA	TGTGCCAGCAGCCAGGGGATAGAAAGCTACACCTTC	CASSQGIESYTF
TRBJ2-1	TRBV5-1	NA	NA	TGCGCCAGCAGCTTGGAGGGGGGCCCCTACAATGAGCAGTTCTTC	CASSLEGGPYNEQFF
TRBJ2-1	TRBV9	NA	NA	TGTGCCAGCAGCTTAACTTGGGGGTCCTACAATGAGCAGTTCTTC	CASSLTWGSYNEQFF
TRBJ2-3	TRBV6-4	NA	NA	TGTGCCAGCAGTGACGAAGGTAGCACAGATACGCAGTATTTT	CASSDEGSTDTQYF
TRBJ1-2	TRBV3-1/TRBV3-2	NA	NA	TGTGCCAGCAGCCAAGTGGAGTATGGCTACACCTTC	CASSQVEYGYTF
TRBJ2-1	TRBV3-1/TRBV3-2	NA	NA	TGTGCCAGCAGCCCGACTAGTATGTTCTTC	CASSPTSMFF
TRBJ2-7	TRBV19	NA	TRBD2	TGTGCCAGTAGGGAGGTAGCGGGGGGAGTCTACGAGCAGTACTTC	CASREVAGGVYEQYF
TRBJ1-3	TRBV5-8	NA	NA	TGTGCCAGCAGCTACTCTCTCGGAAACACCATATATTTT	CASSYSLGNTIYF
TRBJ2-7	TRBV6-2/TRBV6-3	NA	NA	TGTGCCAGCAGTCAGGGCCCATTCCAGTACTTC	CASSQGPFQYF
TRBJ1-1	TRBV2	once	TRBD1	TGTGCCAGCAGATCACAGGGGGCCCTCACTGAAGCTTTCTTT	CASRSQGALTEAFF
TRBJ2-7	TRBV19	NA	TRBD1	TGTGCCACCCGACCGACAGGGGCGATGCTCGAGCAGTACTTC	CATRPTGAMLEQYF
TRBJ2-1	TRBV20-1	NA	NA	TGCAGTGCGGGAGAGAATGAGCAGTTCTTC	CSAGENEQFF
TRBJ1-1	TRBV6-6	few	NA	TGTGCCAGCAGAATGGGACAGAACACTGAAGCTTTCTTT	CASRMGQNTEAFF
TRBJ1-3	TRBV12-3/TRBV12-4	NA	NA	TGTGCCAGCAGTTTGGATGCTGGAAACACCATATATTTT	CASSLDAGNTIYF
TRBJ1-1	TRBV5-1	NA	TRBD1	TGCGCCAGCACGACCCGGGGAGGGGGCGCTGGCAACGCTGAAGCTTTCTTT	CASTTRGGGAGNAEAFF
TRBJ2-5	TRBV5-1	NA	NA	TGCGCCAGCAGCCCACACGGGGGACAAGAGACCCAGTACTTC	CASSPHGGQETQYF
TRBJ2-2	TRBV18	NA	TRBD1	TGTGCCAGCTCACAGGGACAGGTGGTCACCGGGGAGCTGTTTTTT	CASSQGQVVTGELFF
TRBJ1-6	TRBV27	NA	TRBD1	TGTGCCAGCAGCACCAAGACCCGGACAGGCCTTTTCGATTCACCCCTCCACTTT	CASSTKTRTGLFDSPLHF
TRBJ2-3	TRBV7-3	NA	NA	TGTGCCAGCAGCTTAAGGGAGAAAGATACGCAGTATTTT	CASSLREKDTQYF
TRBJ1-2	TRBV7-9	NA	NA	TGTGCCAGCAGCTTCCCTGGCTTTTATGGCTACACCTTC	CASSFPGFYGYTF
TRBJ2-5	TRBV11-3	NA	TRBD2	TGTGCTAGCGGGAGAGTCTTGGGGCCTGGAGAGACCCAGTACTTC	CASGRVLGPGETQYF
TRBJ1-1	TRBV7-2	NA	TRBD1	TGTGCCAGCAGCTTAGGTGGGACAGTGAACACTGAAGCTTTCTTT	CASSLGGTVNTEAFF
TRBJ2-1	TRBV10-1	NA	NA	TGCGCCACCCCTGCGTGCACGTTCCCCTACAATGAGCAGTTCTTC	CATPACTFPYNEQFF